This record concerns one T cell receptor (beta chain) sequence. Produced via immunoSEQ multiplex PCR; TCRdb's table is partial and in-frame only. This sample has approximately 46,000 clones, with roughly 90% found just once. J gave up 5 bases and V 1 base, and 16 bases lay outside the gene matches. The CDR3 contains 19 residues. Germline loops: CDR1 LGHNA, CDR2 YSLEER. The data stem from a study of T cell changes during pregnancy in multiple sclerosis. The sample was CD8+ T cells from peripheral blood mononuclear cells, taken in the second trimester of pregnancy. The chain combines TRBV4-3 with TRBJ2-3, with 9 positions matching TRBD2. The source is a female donor with multiple sclerosis, enrolled in a pregnancy study. CDR3 nucleotide sequence: TGCGCCAGCAGCCAAGGAGTGGGTGGCGGGGGGGCATGGGGAGATACGCAGTATTTT. Translating it yields CASSQGVGGGGAWGDTQYF.